The 27 T cell receptor beta chains given below trace back to one sample, sequenced in a study of blood T cell repertoires in COVID-19. The repertoire was sequenced with immunoSEQ multiplex PCR; TCRdb's copy has only in-frame clones and lacks some. The data contain roughly 220,000 clones, approximately 84% of them singletons. Specimen: PBMCs or T cells enriched from blood (not recorded which). Receptors were obtained from a man aged 35 to 55 who had recovered from COVID-19.

This clone has just a few counts. The chain carries TRBV28 and TRBJ1-1; D may be TRBD1 (6 bases). There are 15 residues in the CDR3. The ends were cut back, 8 bases at V and 1 base at J, with 17 bases in the middle. Germline V gene sequence: CDR1 MDHEN, CDR2 SYDVKM. The CDR3 loop is CASAQPGARNTEAFF. The DNA for the CDR3 is TGTGCCAGCGCTCAGCCAGGGGCGCGGAACACTGAAGCTTTCTTT.

The genes are TRBV18 and TRBJ2-7, with TRBD2 matching over 7 bases. Trimming cost V 5 bases and J 3 bases; bases outside gene matches: 7. Germline lookup yields CDR1 KGHSH and CDR2 LQKENI. The CDR3 has 14 residues. The CDR3 is CASSSRAGDYEQYF. The DNA of the CDR3 is TGTGCCAGCTCAAGCAGGGCGGGAGACTACGAGCAGTACTTC.

This clone occurred once. The chain joins TRBV5-6 to TRBJ2-3, with 15 bases fitting TRBD2. This CDR3 contains 16 residues. After removal of 4 bases from V and 4 bases from J, the junction contained 4 bases not matched to a gene. In germline, CDR1 is SGHDT, CDR2 YYEEEE. CDR3 region: CASSPGLAGGADTQYF. The CDR3 DNA is TGTGCCAGCAGCCCGGGACTAGCGGGAGGCGCAGATACGCAGTATTTT. Combining the CDR3 with reference TRBV5-6 and TRBJ2-3 gives the whole variable domain DAGVTQSPTHLIKTRGQQVTLRCSPKSGHDTVSWYQQALGQGPQFIFQYYEEEERQRGNFPDRFSGHQFPNYSSELNVNALLLGDSALYLCASSPGLAGGADTQYFGPGTRLTVL.

This chain uses TRBV5-1 with TRBJ2-1; 15 nucleotides line up with TRBD2. V gave up 2 bases and J gave up 12 bases; unmatched junction bases: 6. From germline, CDR1 is SGHRS and CDR2 YFSETQ. The CDR3 runs 15 residues. In nucleotides, the CDR3 is TGCGCCAGCAGCTTAACGGGACTAGCGGGAGGTGGGCAGTTCTTC. This encodes CASSLTGLAGGGQFF.

The gene calls are TRBV5-1 and TRBJ2-2, with 8 bases that match TRBD2. There are 16 residues in the CDR3. With V trimmed by 0 bases and J by 6 bases, 7 bases remained unmatched. Germline CDR1 is SGHRS and CDR2 is YFSETQ. CDR3 region: CASSLAGGGPAGELFF. CDR3 DNA: TGCGCCAGCAGCTTGGCTGGCGGGGGGCCGGCCGGGGAGCTGTTTTTT.

V is TRBV11-2 and J is TRBJ2-6; the D gene is possibly TRBD2 (5 bases). Between the trimmed V and J ends, which lost 0 bases and 2 bases, there was a span of 11 bases. This CDR3 spans 17 amino acids. Germline CDR1 and CDR2: SGHAT and FQNNGV. The CDR3 sequence is CASSLDVTRAGANVLTF. CDR3 nucleotides: TGTGCCAGCAGCTTAGATGTAACGAGGGCTGGGGCCAACGTCCTGACTTTC.

The chain links TRBV7-3 to TRBJ1-1; D perhaps matches TRBD1 (6 bases). Trimming removed 5 bases from V and 5 bases from J, with 12 bases in between. Germline assignment: CDR1 SGHTA and CDR2 FQGTGA. The CDR3 consists of 13 residues. The CDR3 here is CASSPGHVTEAFF. The CDR3 DNA follows: TGTGCCAGCAGCCCGGGACATGTGACTGAAGCTTTCTTT.

This clone was detected only once. The rearrangement joins TRBV28 to TRBJ1-6; tentatively, D is TRBD1 (6 bases). Germline V lookup: CDR1 MDHEN, CDR2 SYDVKM. CDR3 length equals 13 residues. Trimming shortened V by 6 bases and J by 8 bases, and 11 bases separated the two germline ends. The CDR3, as DNA: TGTGCCAGCAGACTACAGGGCCATTCACCCCTCCACTTT. Protein product: CASRLQGHSPLHF.

The chain employs TRBV5-1 and TRBJ1-1, with D unclear. The CDR3 totals 14 residues. V shed 0 bases and J shed 1 base, with 7 bases lying between them. Germline CDR1 and CDR2: SGHRS and YFSETQ. This CDR3 is CASSLGQSNTEAFF. CDR3 sequence (DNA): TGCGCCAGCAGCTTGGGGCAGTCGAACACTGAAGCTTTCTTT.

This clone was recorded once. The chain couples TRBV6-2 or TRBV6-3 to TRBJ2-6, with D possibly being TRBD1 (5 bases). The germline gives CDR1 MNHEY, CDR2 SVGEGT. Trimming cost V 4 bases and J 10 bases, with 8 bases left between them. The CDR3 extends over 12 amino acids. The DNA for the CDR3 is TGTGCCAGCAGTTTCAGGGTAAACGTCCTGACTTTC. Protein sequence: CASSFRVNVLTF.

CDR3 sequence reads: CASSLSVREALAKNIQYF. The CDR3 DNA is TGTGCCAGCAGTTTATCGGTCCGGGAGGCCCTAGCCAAAAACATTCAGTACTTC. The chain carries TRBV27 and TRBJ2-4, with 7 bases matching TRBD2. The CDR3 has 18 residues. Germline values: CDR1 MNHEY, CDR2 SMNVEV (reference sequence). The V segment lost 0 bases and the J segment 0 bases; nucleotides outside the gene matches: 8.

The J gene is TRBJ1-1, the V gene TRBV9; 7 positions agree with TRBD1. In germline, CDR1 is SGDLS, CDR2 YYNGEE. The CDR3 sequence is 12 residues long. The V and J ends lost 5 bases and 10 bases, in that order; junction bases with no gene match: 8. CDR3 residues: CASSQQGNAAFF. CDR3 sequence (DNA): TGTGCCAGCAGTCAACAGGGGAACGCAGCTTTCTTT.

This chain uses TRBV27 with TRBJ1-6, with a possible D match to TRBD1 (6 bases). The CDR3 has 14 residues. Trimming took 6 bases from V and 5 from J, leaving 11 bases between them. In germline, CDR1 is MNHEY, CDR2 SMNVEV (reference sequence). The CDR3 reads CASSPGTHNSPLHF. The CDR3 bases are TGTGCCAGCAGCCCCGGGACACATAATTCACCCCTCCACTTT.

This clone has more than one count but fewer than ten. The V call is TRBV14, the J call TRBJ2-3, with D possibly TRBD2 on 6 matching bases. The V gene's germline CDR1 is SGHDN and CDR2 FVKESK. The CDR3 is made up of 15 amino acids. With 4 bases removed from V and 2 bases from J, the gap between germline ends came to 13 bases. This CDR3 reads CASSLGGALTDTQYF. The CDR3 nucleotides are TGTGCCAGCAGCCTAGGAGGGGCACTCACAGATACGCAGTATTTT.

J is TRBJ1-1 and V is TRBV11-1; D unresolved. Deletions cut 6 bases from V and 7 bases from J, with 15 bases between. CDR3 length equals 13 residues. CDR1 is SGHAT, CDR2 FQDESV, per germline (reference sequence). The CDR3 protein is CASRTQSGGEAFF. The CDR3 DNA reads as TGTGCCAGCAGGACCCAATCGGGAGGTGAAGCTTTCTTT.

V and J are TRBV2 and TRBJ2-2, with D perhaps matching TRBD2 (5 bases). CDR3 length: 14 residues. Germline CDR1 SNHLY, CDR2 FYNNEI. The V end lost 6 bases, the J end lost 4 bases, and 12 bases lay between the germline ends. The CDR3 here is CASRDFLSTGELFF. DNA for the CDR3: TGTGCCAGCAGGGACTTTCTCAGCACCGGGGAGCTGTTTTTT.

This clone has just a few counts. The genes are TRBV5-1 and TRBJ2-2; TRBD2 might be the D (6 bases). This CDR3 spans 15 amino acids. Germline V gene lookup returns CDR1 SGHRS and CDR2 YFSETQ. V shed 1 base and J shed 4 bases, with 11 bases lying between them. This CDR3 is CASSLRRRGTGELFF. CDR3 nucleotide sequence: TGCGCCAGCAGCTTGCGGAGGCGGGGCACCGGGGAGCTGTTTTTT.

In this sample, this clone turned up once. The junction shows a germline mismatch at one end, possibly a read error. The V and J genes are TRBV3-1 (or the pseudogene TRBV3-2) and TRBJ1-5; D is unresolved. CDR1 is LGHDT, CDR2 YNNKEL, per germline (reference sequence). The CDR3 totals 13 residues. The CDR3 loop reads CASSQYSDQPQHF. DNA for the CDR3: TGTGCCAGCAGCCAGTATAGCGATCAGCCCCAGCATTTT.

The rearrangement links TRBV19 to TRBJ1-2; the match to TRBD1 covers 9 bases. Germline-derived CDR1 and CDR2 are LNHDA and SQIVND (reference sequence). The CDR3 is made up of 14 amino acids. V was pared by 5 bases and J by 7 bases, with 8 bases of the junction left unmatched. In DNA form, the CDR3 reads TGTGCCAGTAGTGACAGGGGGAGGGAGGTTGGCTACACCTTC. Translating it yields CASSDRGREVGYTF.

V gene TRBV5-1 combines with J gene TRBJ2-7; no clear D gene. Per the germline V gene, CDR1 is SGHRS and CDR2 is YFSETQ. Trimming stripped 3 bases from V and 3 bases from J, with 10 bases between. There are 13 residues in the CDR3. CDR3 nucleotides: TGCGCCAGCAGCTCCCGTGAACACTACGAGCAGTACTTC. This translates into CASSSREHYEQYF.

The chain has TRBV28 and TRBJ1-3, with 7 positions matching TRBD1. The junction had 5 bases not matched to a gene; V was cut back by 7 bases and J by 2 bases. CDR3 length: 14 residues. CDR1 and CDR2 from the germline V gene are MDHEN and SYDVKM. Written as DNA, the CDR3 is TGTGCCAGCACCCCAGGGGGGACTGGAAACACCATATATTTT. Residues: CASTPGGTGNTIYF.

The sample holds one count of this clone. The chain joins TRBV28 to TRBJ2-3; D gene ambiguous. The CDR3 has 14 residues. The germline V gene encodes CDR1 MDHEN and CDR2 SYDVKM. Trimming took off 4 bases at V and 0 bases at J, with 8 bases between the two ends. The chain's CDR3 is CASSSSDSTDTQYF. The CDR3 coding sequence is TGTGCCAGCAGTTCATCAGATAGCACAGATACGCAGTATTTT.

This clone has just a few counts. The gene calls are TRBV28 and TRBJ1-2; TRBD1 matches 8 bases. The CDR3 contains 14 residues. V was clipped by 4 bases and J by 3 bases; unmatched bases: 4. Germline V CDR1 and CDR2: MDHEN, SYDVKM. The CDR3 DNA sequence: TGTGCCAGCAGTTCAGGGGGCGAGGACTATGGCTACACCTTC. It specifies CASSSGGEDYGYTF.

This clone was counted between two and nine times. This rearrangement joins TRBV7-8 to TRBJ1-3; D is unresolved. V was clipped by 1 base and J by 0 bases, with 10 bases between them. The CDR3 length is 16 residues. Germline CDR1 SGHVS, CDR2 FQNEAQ. CDR3: CASSLVPGFSGNTIYF. CDR3 nucleotides: TGTGCCAGCAGCTTAGTTCCAGGCTTCTCTGGAAACACCATATATTTT.

V is TRBV27 and J is TRBJ2-2, with D unclear. This CDR3 comprises 12 residues. Looked up from germline, CDR1 is MNHEY and CDR2 is SMNVEV (reference sequence). The V end was cut by 0 bases, the J end by 6 bases, with 2 bases between. CDR3 bases: TGTGCCAGCAGTTTATCCGCCGGGGAGCTGTTTTTT. Protein sequence: CASSLSAGELFF.

The chain has TRBV2 and TRBJ1-6, with D uncertain. This CDR3 is 14 amino acids long. Between the trimmed V and J ends, which lost 5 bases and 4 bases, there was a span of 9 bases. Germline V gives CDR1 SNHLY, CDR2 FYNNEI. CDR3 sequence: CASSPQTYNSPLHF. DNA for the CDR3: TGTGCCAGCAGTCCACAGACGTATAATTCACCCCTCCACTTT.

This clone was found once. V and J are TRBV5-5 and TRBJ2-2, with D possibly being TRBD2 (6 bases). There are 15 residues in the CDR3. The ends were cut back, 0 bases at V and 4 bases at J, with 10 bases in the middle. Germline CDR1 and CDR2: SGHKS and YYEKEE (reference sequence). CDR3 loop: CASSLEGLVTGELFF. The CDR3 nucleotides read TGTGCCAGCAGCTTGGAGGGACTCGTCACCGGGGAGCTGTTTTTT.